This T cell receptor beta chain derives from a study of control samples from healthy donors and cancer patients. Using immunoSEQ multiplex PCR, the repertoire was profiled, and TCRdb retains in-frame clones only, with some absent. The sample yields 150,000 or so clones, 93% seen once. This clone was counted only a few times. V gave up 4 bases and J gave up 0 bases; unmatched junction bases: 1. The CDR3 extends over 15 amino acids. In germline, CDR1 is SGHDT, CDR2 YYEEEE. Sequencing was performed on blood. The chain links TRBV5-6 to TRBJ1-4; 9 nucleotides line up with TRBD1. This TCR came from a woman aged 55 to 70 in good health. The DNA for the CDR3 is TGTGCCAGCAGCAGGACAGGGGCAACTAATGAAAAACTGTTTTTT. Residues: CASSRTGATNEKLFF.